One sample yielded the 29 T cell receptor beta chains listed below, sequenced in a study of shared clonotypes between healthy human individuals. The table came from immunoSEQ multiplex PCR; TCRdb's copy has only in-frame clones and leaves some out. Found here are approximately 720,000 clones, about 91% of them singletons; the top ten hold 20% to 25%. CD45RO-negative, CCR7-selected cells formed the naive CD8 fraction, which excluded terminally differentiated effector memory CD45RA+ cells. The sample comprised naive CD8+ T cells sorted from blood. The receptors come from a man aged 25-45 years in good health.

The chain has TRBV12-1 and TRBJ2-2; TRBD2 was called by the table and not checked on the DNA. TRBV12-1 has pseudogene status. This CDR3 contains 17 residues. Written as DNA, the CDR3 is TGTGCCAGCAGTCGTTGGACTAGCGGGAGCAACACCGGGGAGCTGTTTTTT. Its translation is CASSRWTSGSNTGELFF.

The chain employs TRBV27 and TRBJ2-1; no firm D call. The CDR3 covers 13 residues. Germline values: CDR1 MNHEY, CDR2 SMNVEV (reference sequence). The V end lost 5 bases, the J end lost 6 bases, and 11 bases lay between the germline ends. The CDR3 DNA follows: TGTGCCAGCAGTCCGGATTACCCCAATGAGCAGTTCTTC. As protein: CASSPDYPNEQFF.

The chain recombines TRBV6-1 with TRBJ2-5; 7 positions agree with TRBD2. The DNA matches TRBJ2-7 better at its end, which makes the J call doubtful. The CDR3 length is 14 residues. Germline V gene sequence: CDR1 MNHNS, CDR2 SASEGT. The CDR3 region is CASRDVGGDYEQYF. The CDR3 nucleotides are TGTGCCAGCAGGGACGTGGGAGGGGACTACGAGCAGTACTTC.

The V gene is TRBV7-9, the J gene TRBJ2-2, with TRBD2 matching 10 bases. The CDR3 totals 17 residues. With 0 bases clipped from V and 7 bases from J, the junction kept 8 bases outside the gene matches. The germline CDR1 and CDR2 sequences are SEHNR and FQNEAQ (reference sequence). Written as DNA, the CDR3 is TGTGCCAGCAGCTTAGCTCTAGCGGGAGATCGTAGCGGGGAGCTGTTTTTT. The encoded protein is CASSLALAGDRSGELFF.

This clone showed up just once. This sequence joins TRBV4-1 and TRBJ2-7; 7 bases agree with TRBD2. V dropped 6 bases and J dropped 2; count of bases not matched to a gene: 7. The CDR3 runs to 14 residues. Germline V CDR1 and CDR2: MGHRA, YSYEKL. The CDR3 DNA follows: TGCGCCAGCAGACCCTGGGGAGGGGCCTACGAGCAGTACTTC. Translation gives CASRPWGGAYEQYF.

This clone was detected only once. The chain uses TRBV9 and TRBJ2-7; the D call may be TRBD1 or TRBD2 (5 bases each). CDR1 is SGDLS, CDR2 YYNGEE, per germline. V lost 0 bases and J 5 bases, leaving 12 bases between the germline ends. The CDR3 runs to 14 residues. The CDR3 DNA sequence: TGTGCCAGCAGCGTAGAGAGGGGTGGCGACGAGCAGTACTTC. Its protein product is CASSVERGGDEQYF.

This chain uses TRBV5-1 with TRBJ1-1; D is unclear. The CDR3 sequence is 14 residues long. CDR1 is SGHRS and CDR2 is YFSETQ in the germline V gene. V was cut by 0 bases and J by 1 base, with 7 bases left in between. This CDR3 reads CASSLVRGNTEAFF. In DNA form, the CDR3 reads TGCGCCAGCAGCTTGGTTCGGGGGAACACTGAAGCTTTCTTT.

The chain couples TRBV19 to TRBJ2-3; D is perhaps TRBD2 (5 bases). The germline V gene has CDR1 LNHDA and CDR2 SQIVND (reference sequence). This CDR3 is 15 amino acids long. V shed 3 bases and J shed 3 bases, with 13 bases lying between them. The CDR3 spells CASSIGRGYTDTQYF. CDR3 DNA sequence: TGTGCCAGTAGTATCGGTCGGGGTTATACAGATACGCAGTATTTT.

The chain links TRBV19 to TRBJ2-1, with D maybe TRBD1 (5 bases). Per the germline V gene, CDR1 is LNHDA and CDR2 is SQIVND (reference sequence). Trimming pared 1 base from V and 6 bases from J, leaving 13 bases between. The CDR3 is 15 residues long. CDR3 bases: TGTGCCAGTAGTATAGGGCCAGTTAGGGGCAATGAGCAGTTCTTC. Protein sequence: CASSIGPVRGNEQFF.

The CDR3 is CASSFGTPKETQYF. The CDR3 bases are TGTGCCAGCAGTTTTGGGACCCCGAAAGAGACCCAGTACTTC. This chain joins TRBV27 and TRBJ2-5; D possibly uses TRBD1 or TRBD2 (5 bases each). Trimming cost V 3 bases and J 3 bases, with 11 bases left between them. The CDR3 has 14 residues. The V gene's germline CDR1 is MNHEY and CDR2 SMNVEV (reference sequence).

The chain carries TRBV6-6 and TRBJ1-2; the D gene is possibly TRBD1 (6 bases). The germline V and J ends were trimmed by 0 bases and 6 bases, with 8 bases remaining between them. Germline V CDR1 and CDR2: MNHNY, SVGAGI (reference sequence). CDR3 size: 13 residues. The CDR3: CASSYSGQHGYTF. The CDR3 DNA reads as TGTGCCAGCAGTTACTCCGGACAGCATGGCTACACCTTC.

The chain recombines TRBV2 with TRBJ2-1, with D unresolved. Between the trimmed V and J ends, which lost 3 bases and 7 bases, there was a span of 7 bases. The CDR3 has 12 amino acids. Germline V lookup: CDR1 SNHLY, CDR2 FYNNEI. The CDR3 reads CASSDLVNEQFF. The CDR3 DNA reads as TGTGCCAGCAGTGATCTGGTTAATGAGCAGTTCTTC.

The chain carries TRBV1 and TRBJ2-3; the D call of TRBD2 is as the table states it, not checked on the DNA. TRBV1 is marked as a pseudogene. The CDR3 extends over 15 amino acids. The CDR3: CTSSPGTSGRKTQYF. CDR3 nucleotide sequence: TGCACCAGCAGCCCTGGGACTAGCGGGAGGAAGACGCAGTATTTT.

The chain employs TRBV21-1 and TRBJ2-3; TRBD2 reflects the table's D call only, with no check against the DNA. TRBV21-1 is annotated as a pseudogene. The CDR3 spans 18 residues. CDR3: CASSKAGSPQGLTDTQYF. The CDR3 coding sequence is TGTGCCAGCAGCAAAGCGGGGAGCCCGCAGGGACTCACAGATACGCAGTATTTT.

The chain uses TRBV14 and TRBJ1-4; perhaps TRBD1 as D (5 bases). From germline, CDR1 is SGHDN and CDR2 FVKESK. The CDR3 spans 16 residues. V lost 4 bases and J 0 bases, leaving 12 bases between the germline ends. The CDR3 nucleotides are TGTGCCAGCAGCCGGGGGTCCTATGCAACTAATGAAAAACTGTTTTTT. Translation: CASSRGSYATNEKLFF. Variable domain in full (rest from reference TRBV14 and TRBJ1-4): EAGVTQFPSHSVIEKGQTVTLRCDPISGHDNLYWYRRVMGKEIKFLLHFVKESKQDESGMPNNRFLAERTGGTYSTLKVQPAELEDSGVYFCASSRGSYATNEKLFFGSGTQLSVL.

The chain couples TRBV5-4 to TRBJ2-3, with 8 positions matching TRBD1. The length of the CDR3 is 16 residues. Trimming at V came to 4 bases and at J to 3 bases, leaving 10 bases not matched to a gene. Germline V lookup: CDR1 SGHNT, CDR2 YYREEE (reference sequence). In DNA form, the CDR3 reads TGTGCCAGCAGCCCCGGGACAGGAGGAACTACAGATACGCAGTATTTT. It codes for CASSPGTGGTTDTQYF.

The V and J genes are TRBV27 and TRBJ1-3; 7 positions match TRBD1. J lost 5 bases, V lost 5 bases, and 3 bases had no gene match. The V gene's germline CDR1 is MNHEY and CDR2 SMNVEV (reference sequence). The CDR3 runs to 13 residues. CDR3 sequence reads: CASSAQGRNTIYF. The CDR3 DNA is TGTGCCAGCAGTGCACAGGGGAGAAACACCATATATTTT.

This clone appeared a few times. J is TRBJ2-3 and V is TRBV9, with TRBD2 matching 7 bases. Trimming cost V 4 bases and J 6 bases; bases outside gene matches: 11. CDR3 length: 15 residues. Germline V lookup: CDR1 SGDLS, CDR2 YYNGEE. CDR3 in amino acids: CASSPTSRPSDTQYF. DNA of the CDR3: TGTGCCAGCAGCCCGACTAGCAGACCTTCCGATACGCAGTATTTT.

The table lists this clone with a few counts. Written as DNA, the CDR3 is TGCGCCAGCAGCCAAGGACTTAGCTCCTACAATGAGCAGTTCTTC. As protein: CASSQGLSSYNEQFF. This chain joins TRBV4-3 and TRBJ2-1; D unclear. Germline V gives CDR1 LGHNA, CDR2 YSLEER. This CDR3 has 15 residues. The germline V and J ends were trimmed by 1 base and 0 bases, with 7 bases remaining between them.

The chain carries TRBV6-6 and TRBJ2-7; D possibly corresponds to TRBD2 (5 bases). Trimming removed 0 bases from V and 2 bases from J, with 14 bases in between. Germline V lookup: CDR1 MNHNY, CDR2 SVGAGI (reference sequence). The CDR3 is made up of 16 amino acids. Here the CDR3 reads CASSYSIESGTYEQYF. The DNA for the CDR3 is TGTGCCAGCAGTTACTCGATCGAGTCGGGAACCTACGAGCAGTACTTC.

This clone appeared once. V usage is TRBV27 and J usage is TRBJ1-5; D not resolved. The germline CDR1 and CDR2 sequences are MNHEY and SMNVEV (reference sequence). The CDR3 sequence is 12 residues long. Trimming removed 6 bases at V and 6 bases at J, with 9 bases between. This CDR3 is CASSPGSQPQHF. The DNA for the CDR3 is TGTGCCAGCAGCCCCGGGAGTCAGCCCCAGCATTTT.

This chain links TRBV5-4 with TRBJ2-1; D perhaps matches TRBD2 (5 bases). The CDR3 is 15 residues long. V was cut by 1 base and J by 7 bases, with 15 bases left in between. Looked up from germline, CDR1 is SGHNT and CDR2 is YYREEE (reference sequence). CDR3 loop: CASSLSGEWMNEQFF. Written as DNA, the CDR3 is TGTGCCAGCAGCTTGTCCGGGGAGTGGATGAATGAGCAGTTCTTC.

V gene TRBV29-1 combines with J gene TRBJ1-4, with TRBD1 identical over 11 bases. J lost 8 bases, V lost 4 bases, and 9 bases had no gene match. Germline assignment: CDR1 SQVTM and CDR2 ANQGSEA. This CDR3 comprises 15 residues. CDR3 loop: CSVGTGGRSGEKLFF. CDR3 in DNA: TGCAGCGTTGGGACAGGGGGCCGGTCTGGAGAAAAACTGTTTTTT.

The rearrangement joins TRBV28 to TRBJ1-4; D is unresolved. Trimming took 6 bases from V and 8 from J, leaving 19 bases between them. There are 15 residues in the CDR3. Per germline, CDR1 MDHEN and CDR2 SYDVKM. CDR3 nucleotide sequence: TGTGCCAGCAGCTCTCTTGAACACGTAGGGGAAAAACTGTTTTTT. Translation: CASSSLEHVGEKLFF.

The chain has TRBV18 and TRBJ2-7; perhaps TRBD1 as D (5 bases). V lost 4 bases and J 5 bases, leaving 9 bases between the germline ends. CDR1 and CDR2 (germline): KGHSH, LQKENI. The CDR3 sequence is 12 residues long. The CDR3 protein is CASSLDSDEQYF. The CDR3 DNA sequence: TGTGCCAGCTCACTTGACAGTGACGAGCAGTACTTC.

There are a few counts of this clone. The chain recombines TRBV10-1 with TRBJ2-7; 8 nucleotides match TRBD1. The CDR3 consists of 14 residues. After removal of 5 bases from V and 3 bases from J, the junction contained 6 bases not matched to a gene. Germline-derived CDR1 and CDR2 are WNHNN and SYGVQD (reference sequence). The CDR3 DNA sequence: TGCGCCAGCAGTCGGACCGGACAGGGCTACGAGCAGTACTTC. Translating it yields CASSRTGQGYEQYF.

The CDR3 spells CASSHGPNTGELFF. The CDR3 bases are TGTGCCAGCAGCCACGGACCCAACACCGGGGAGCTGTTTTTT. J is TRBJ2-2 and V is TRBV27, with D hard to call. The CDR3 has 14 residues. Germline V gene data show CDR1 as MNHEY and CDR2 as SMNVEV (reference sequence). V lost 6 bases and J lost 2, with 10 bases in between.

The DNA for the CDR3 is TGTGCCAGCAGTTACGGTCAGGGTTTAGAGACCCAGTACTTC. It encodes CASSYGQGLETQYF. This chain uses TRBV6-5 with TRBJ2-5, with a possible D match to TRBD1 (5 bases). The CDR3 extends over 14 amino acids. Germline V gene sequence: CDR1 MNHEY, CDR2 SVGAGI. Between the trimmed V and J ends, which lost 2 bases and 4 bases, there was a span of 11 bases.

The chain carries TRBV7-2 and TRBJ2-7, with TRBD1 matching over 8 bases. Germline CDR1 reads SGHTA; CDR2 reads FQGNSA. CDR3 length equals 16 residues. The V and J ends lost 1 base and 7 bases, in that order; junction bases with no gene match: 12. CDR3 residues: CASSLEGTGFYGEQYF. The CDR3 DNA follows: TGTGCCAGCAGCTTAGAAGGGACAGGCTTCTACGGGGAGCAGTACTTC.